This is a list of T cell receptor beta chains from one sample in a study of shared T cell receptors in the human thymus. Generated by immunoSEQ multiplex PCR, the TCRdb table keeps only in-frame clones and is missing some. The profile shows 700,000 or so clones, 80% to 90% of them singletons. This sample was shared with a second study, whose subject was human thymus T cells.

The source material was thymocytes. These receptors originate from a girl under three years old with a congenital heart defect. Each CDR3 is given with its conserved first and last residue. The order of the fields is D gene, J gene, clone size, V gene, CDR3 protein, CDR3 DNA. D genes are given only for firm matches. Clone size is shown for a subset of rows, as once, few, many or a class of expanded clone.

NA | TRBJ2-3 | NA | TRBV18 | CASSRGARFADTQYF | TGTGCCAGCTCACGCGGAGCTCGTTTTGCAGATACGCAGTATTTT
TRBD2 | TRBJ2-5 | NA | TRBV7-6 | CASSLVKSGEGETQYF | TGTGCCAGCAGCTTAGTGAAAAGCGGGGAAGGGGAGACCCAGTACTTC
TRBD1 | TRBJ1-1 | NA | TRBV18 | CASSPGGEENPGQGRFTEAFF | TGTGCCAGCTCACCGGGGGGAGAAGAAAACCCCGGACAGGGGAGGTTCACTGAAGCTTTCTTT
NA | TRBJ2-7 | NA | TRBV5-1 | CASSSRNYEQYF | TGCGCCAGCAGCAGCAGGAACTACGAGCAGTACTTC
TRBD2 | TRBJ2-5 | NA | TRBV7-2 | CASSPDPGLAEQETQYF | TGTGCCAGCAGCCCCGACCCGGGACTAGCGGAACAAGAGACCCAGTACTTC
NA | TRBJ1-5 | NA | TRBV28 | CADLEGGDSNQPQHF | TGTGCCGACCTTGAGGGTGGTGATAGCAATCAGCCCCAGCATTTT
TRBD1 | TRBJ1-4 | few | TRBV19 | CASSIGAPGQGNEGEKLFF | TGTGCCAGTAGTATAGGGGCCCCGGGACAGGGGAACGAGGGTGAAAAACTGTTTTTT
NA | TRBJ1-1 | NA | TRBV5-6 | CASNLTSSNTEAFF | TGTGCCAGTAACCTAACCTCGTCGAACACTGAAGCTTTCTTT
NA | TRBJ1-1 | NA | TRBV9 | CASSREPRQIEAFF | TGTGCCAGCAGCCGAGAACCCCGACAGATTGAAGCTTTCTTT
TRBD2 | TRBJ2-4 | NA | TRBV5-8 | CASSLVAADSGKENIQYF | TGTGCCAGCAGCTTGGTCGCGGCGGATAGCGGGAAGGAAAACATTCAGTACTTC
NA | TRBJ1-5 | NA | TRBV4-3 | CASSQTIPGEPNQPQHF | TGCGCCAGCAGCCAAACGATCCCGGGGGAGCCCAATCAGCCCCAGCATTTT
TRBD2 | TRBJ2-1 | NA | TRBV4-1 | CASSLMGLAGEISSYNEQFF | TGCGCCAGCAGCCTCATGGGGCTAGCGGGGGAGATAAGCTCCTACAATGAGCAGTTCTTC
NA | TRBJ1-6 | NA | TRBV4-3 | CASSPMRAAGSHNSPLHF | TGCGCCAGCAGCCCCATGAGGGCAGCTGGGTCCCATAATTCACCCCTCCACTTT
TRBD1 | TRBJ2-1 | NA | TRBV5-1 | CASSKDNRDRGPLKQFF | TGCGCCAGCAGCAAGGACAACCGGGACAGGGGCCCTCTGAAGCAGTTCTTC
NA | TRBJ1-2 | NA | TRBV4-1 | CASQRQSSNYGYTF | TGCGCCAGCCAGCGACAGTCTTCTAACTATGGCTACACCTTC
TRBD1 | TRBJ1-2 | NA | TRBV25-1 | CASRVGGYFRGRHEGYTF | TGTGCCAGCAGGGTAGGAGGGTATTTCAGGGGGCGACACGAGGGCTACACCTTC
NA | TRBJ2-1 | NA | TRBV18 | CASSPPRGPYNEQFF | TGTGCCAGCTCACCACCGCGGGGGCCCTACAATGAGCAGTTCTTC
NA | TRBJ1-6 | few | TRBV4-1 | CASSQESPTPQEYNSPLHF | TGCGCCAGCAGCCAAGAAAGCCCTACCCCACAGGAGTATAATTCACCCCTCCACTTT
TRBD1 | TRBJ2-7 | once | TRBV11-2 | CASRGTGRAYEQYF | TGTGCCAGCAGGGGGACAGGGCGAGCCTACGAGCAGTACTTC
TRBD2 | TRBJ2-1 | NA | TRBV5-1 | CASSPRPGLAGRCNEQFF | TGCGCCAGCAGCCCCCGCCCGGGACTAGCGGGGCGGTGCAATGAGCAGTTCTTC
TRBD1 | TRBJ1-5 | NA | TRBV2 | CASAGERPGQQGAHSNQPQHF | TGTGCCAGCGCCGGGGAGAGACCGGGACAGCAAGGGGCGCATAGCAATCAGCCCCAGCATTTT
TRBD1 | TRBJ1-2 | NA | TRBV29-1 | CSVTGQGLDGYTF | TGCAGCGTAACTGGACAGGGATTGGATGGCTACACCTTC
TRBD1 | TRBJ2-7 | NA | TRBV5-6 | CASGTEKVGSGDEQYF | TGTGCCAGCGGGACAGAGAAGGTAGGCTCGGGCGACGAGCAGTACTTC
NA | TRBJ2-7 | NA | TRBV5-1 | CASSLVTGYEQYF | TGCGCCAGCAGCTTGGTCACGGGCTACGAGCAGTACTTC
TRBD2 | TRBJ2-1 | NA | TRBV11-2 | CASSFAAGGRSSSYNEQFF | TGTGCCAGCAGCTTTGCCGCGGGGGGCCGGTCTTCCTCCTACAATGAGCAGTTCTTC
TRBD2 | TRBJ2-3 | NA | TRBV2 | CASSGGLAEPLYSTDTQYF | TGTGCCAGCAGTGGAGGACTAGCGGAACCCCTATACTCCACAGATACGCAGTATTTT
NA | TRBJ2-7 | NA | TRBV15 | CATSRGSDAGEEKQYF | TGTGCCACCAGCAGAGGGTCAGACGCCGGGGAAGAGAAGCAGTACTTC
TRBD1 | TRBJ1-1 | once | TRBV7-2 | CASGTGTNTEAFF | TGTGCCAGCGGGACAGGTACGAACACTGAAGCTTTCTTT
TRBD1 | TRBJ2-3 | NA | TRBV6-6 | CASSTSGTGFTDTQYF | TGTGCCAGCAGTACCTCCGGGACAGGGTTTACAGATACGCAGTATTTT
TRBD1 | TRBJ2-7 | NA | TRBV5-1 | CASTPRPRFVIGLGTGSLEQYF | TGCGCCAGCACCCCCCGCCCGCGGTTCGTTATCGGTCTCGGGACAGGCTCACTTGAGCAGTACTTC
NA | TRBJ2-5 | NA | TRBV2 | CASRKQGQETQYF | TGTGCCAGCAGAAAACAGGGACAAGAGACCCAGTACTTC